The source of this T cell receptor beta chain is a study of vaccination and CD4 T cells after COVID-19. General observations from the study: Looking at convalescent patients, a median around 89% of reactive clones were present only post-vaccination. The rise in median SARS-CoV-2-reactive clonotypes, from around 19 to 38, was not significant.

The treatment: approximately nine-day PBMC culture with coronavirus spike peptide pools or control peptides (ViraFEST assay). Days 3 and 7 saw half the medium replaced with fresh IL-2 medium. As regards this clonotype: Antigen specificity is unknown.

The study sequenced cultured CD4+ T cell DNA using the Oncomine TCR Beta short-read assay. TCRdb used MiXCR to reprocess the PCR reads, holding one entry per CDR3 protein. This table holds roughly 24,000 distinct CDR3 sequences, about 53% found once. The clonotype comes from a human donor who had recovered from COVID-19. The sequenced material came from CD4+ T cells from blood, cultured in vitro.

CDR3 bases: TGCAGTGCTAGAGATAGGTCGGGGGGGACCTACGAGCAGTACTTC. Protein: CSARDRSGGTYEQYF. The V and J genes are TRBV20-1 and TRBJ2-7; TRBD2 aligns across 8 bases. Germline V gives CDR1 DFQATT, CDR2 SNEGSKA (reference sequence). CDR3 size: 15 residues. V lost 0 bases to trimming and J lost 2 bases; unmatched junction nucleotides: 6.